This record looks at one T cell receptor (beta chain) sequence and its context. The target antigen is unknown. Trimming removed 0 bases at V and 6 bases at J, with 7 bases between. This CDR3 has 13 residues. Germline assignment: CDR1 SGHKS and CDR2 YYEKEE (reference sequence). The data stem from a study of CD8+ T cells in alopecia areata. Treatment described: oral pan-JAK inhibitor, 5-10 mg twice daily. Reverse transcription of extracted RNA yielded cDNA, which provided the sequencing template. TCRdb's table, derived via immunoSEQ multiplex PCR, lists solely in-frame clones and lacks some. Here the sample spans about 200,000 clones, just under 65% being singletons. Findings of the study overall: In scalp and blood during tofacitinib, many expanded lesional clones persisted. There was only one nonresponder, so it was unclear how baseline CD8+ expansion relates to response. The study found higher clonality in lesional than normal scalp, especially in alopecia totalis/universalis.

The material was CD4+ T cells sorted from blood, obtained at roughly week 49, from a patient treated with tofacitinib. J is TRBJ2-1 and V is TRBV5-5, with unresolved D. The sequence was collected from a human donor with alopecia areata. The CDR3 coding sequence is TGTGCCAGCAGCTTGGGGCTGTTCAATGAGCAGTTCTTC. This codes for CASSLGLFNEQFF.